The T cell receptor (beta chain) described here comes from a study of cytomegalovirus exposure and HLA in healthy donors. The germline CDR1 and CDR2 sequences are SGHDN and FVKESK. The trim removed 5 bases at V and 7 bases at J, leaving 9 bases unmatched. The CDR3 runs 14 residues. The primer mix had 60 Vbeta and 13 Jbeta primers. Authors' analysis steps: Unique TCR beta chains numbered about 72 million in a later analysis, with around 10 million shared. This table comes from immunoSEQ multiplex PCR, and its TCRdb copy is limited to in-frame clones, with some not included. The V and J calls and the clone size are those of that table, but D and trimming were determined from the DNA. The sample holds 110,000 to 150,000 clones, less than 10% seen once. This clone was seen a few times.

The receptor's source is a male donor in good health and CMV-seronegative. The material sequenced was PBMCs. The chain has TRBV14 and TRBJ2-3, with 7 bases fitting TRBD1. The CDR3: CASSVGTELNTQYF. The CDR3 nucleotides read TGTGCCAGCAGCGTGGGGACAGAGCTAAATACGCAGTATTTT.